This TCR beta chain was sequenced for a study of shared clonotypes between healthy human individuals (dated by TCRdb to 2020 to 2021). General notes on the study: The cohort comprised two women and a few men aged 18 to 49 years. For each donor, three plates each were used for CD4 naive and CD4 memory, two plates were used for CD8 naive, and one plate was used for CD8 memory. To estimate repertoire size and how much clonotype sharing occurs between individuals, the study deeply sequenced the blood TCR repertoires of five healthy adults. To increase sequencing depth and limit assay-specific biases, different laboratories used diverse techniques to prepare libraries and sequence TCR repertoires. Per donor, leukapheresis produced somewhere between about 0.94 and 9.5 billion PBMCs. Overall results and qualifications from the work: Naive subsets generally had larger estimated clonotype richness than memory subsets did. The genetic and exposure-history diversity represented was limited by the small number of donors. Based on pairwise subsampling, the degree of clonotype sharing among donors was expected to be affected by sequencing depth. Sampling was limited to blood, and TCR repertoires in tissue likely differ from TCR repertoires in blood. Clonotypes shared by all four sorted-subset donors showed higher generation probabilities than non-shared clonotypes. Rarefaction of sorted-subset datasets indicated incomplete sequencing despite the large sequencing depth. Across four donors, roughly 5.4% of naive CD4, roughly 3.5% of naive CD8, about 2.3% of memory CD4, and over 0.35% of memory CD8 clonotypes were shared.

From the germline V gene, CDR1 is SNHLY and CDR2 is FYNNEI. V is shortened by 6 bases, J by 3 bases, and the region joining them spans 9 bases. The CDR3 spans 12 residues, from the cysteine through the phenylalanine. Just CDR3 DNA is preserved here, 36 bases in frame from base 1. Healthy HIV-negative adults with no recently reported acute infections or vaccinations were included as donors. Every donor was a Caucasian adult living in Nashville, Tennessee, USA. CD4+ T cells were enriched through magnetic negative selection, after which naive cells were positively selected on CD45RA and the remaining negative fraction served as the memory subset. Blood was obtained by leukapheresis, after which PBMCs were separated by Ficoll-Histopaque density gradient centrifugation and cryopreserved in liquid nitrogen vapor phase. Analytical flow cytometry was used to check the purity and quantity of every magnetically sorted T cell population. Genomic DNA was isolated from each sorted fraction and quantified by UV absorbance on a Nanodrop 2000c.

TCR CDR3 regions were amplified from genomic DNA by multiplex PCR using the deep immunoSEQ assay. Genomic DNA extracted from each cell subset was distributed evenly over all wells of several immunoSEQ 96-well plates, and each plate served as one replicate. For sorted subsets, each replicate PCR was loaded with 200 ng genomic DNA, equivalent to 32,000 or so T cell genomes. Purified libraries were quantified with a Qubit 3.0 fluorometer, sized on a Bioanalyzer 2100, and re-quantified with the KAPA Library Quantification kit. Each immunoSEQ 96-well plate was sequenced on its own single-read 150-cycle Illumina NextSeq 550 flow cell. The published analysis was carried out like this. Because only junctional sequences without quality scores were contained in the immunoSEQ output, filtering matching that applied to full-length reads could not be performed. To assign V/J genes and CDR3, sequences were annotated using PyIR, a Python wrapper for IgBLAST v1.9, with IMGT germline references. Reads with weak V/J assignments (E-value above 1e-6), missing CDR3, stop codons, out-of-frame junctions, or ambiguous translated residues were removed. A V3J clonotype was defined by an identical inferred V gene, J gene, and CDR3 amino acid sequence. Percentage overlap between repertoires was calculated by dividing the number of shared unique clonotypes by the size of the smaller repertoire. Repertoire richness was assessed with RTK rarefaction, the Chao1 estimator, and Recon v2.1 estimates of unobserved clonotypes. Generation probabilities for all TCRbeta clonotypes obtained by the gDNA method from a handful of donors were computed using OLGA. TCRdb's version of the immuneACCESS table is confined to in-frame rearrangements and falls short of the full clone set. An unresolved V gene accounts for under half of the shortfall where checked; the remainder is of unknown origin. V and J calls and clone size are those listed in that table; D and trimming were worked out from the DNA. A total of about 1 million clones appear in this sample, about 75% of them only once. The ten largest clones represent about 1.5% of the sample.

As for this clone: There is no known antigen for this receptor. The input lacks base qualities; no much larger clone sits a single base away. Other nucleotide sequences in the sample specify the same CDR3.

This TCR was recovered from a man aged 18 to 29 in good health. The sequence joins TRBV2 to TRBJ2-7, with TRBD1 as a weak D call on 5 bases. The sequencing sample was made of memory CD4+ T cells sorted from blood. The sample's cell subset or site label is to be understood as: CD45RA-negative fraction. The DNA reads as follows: TGTGCCAGCAGACCCGACAGCTACGAGCAGTACTTC. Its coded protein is CASRPDSYEQYF.